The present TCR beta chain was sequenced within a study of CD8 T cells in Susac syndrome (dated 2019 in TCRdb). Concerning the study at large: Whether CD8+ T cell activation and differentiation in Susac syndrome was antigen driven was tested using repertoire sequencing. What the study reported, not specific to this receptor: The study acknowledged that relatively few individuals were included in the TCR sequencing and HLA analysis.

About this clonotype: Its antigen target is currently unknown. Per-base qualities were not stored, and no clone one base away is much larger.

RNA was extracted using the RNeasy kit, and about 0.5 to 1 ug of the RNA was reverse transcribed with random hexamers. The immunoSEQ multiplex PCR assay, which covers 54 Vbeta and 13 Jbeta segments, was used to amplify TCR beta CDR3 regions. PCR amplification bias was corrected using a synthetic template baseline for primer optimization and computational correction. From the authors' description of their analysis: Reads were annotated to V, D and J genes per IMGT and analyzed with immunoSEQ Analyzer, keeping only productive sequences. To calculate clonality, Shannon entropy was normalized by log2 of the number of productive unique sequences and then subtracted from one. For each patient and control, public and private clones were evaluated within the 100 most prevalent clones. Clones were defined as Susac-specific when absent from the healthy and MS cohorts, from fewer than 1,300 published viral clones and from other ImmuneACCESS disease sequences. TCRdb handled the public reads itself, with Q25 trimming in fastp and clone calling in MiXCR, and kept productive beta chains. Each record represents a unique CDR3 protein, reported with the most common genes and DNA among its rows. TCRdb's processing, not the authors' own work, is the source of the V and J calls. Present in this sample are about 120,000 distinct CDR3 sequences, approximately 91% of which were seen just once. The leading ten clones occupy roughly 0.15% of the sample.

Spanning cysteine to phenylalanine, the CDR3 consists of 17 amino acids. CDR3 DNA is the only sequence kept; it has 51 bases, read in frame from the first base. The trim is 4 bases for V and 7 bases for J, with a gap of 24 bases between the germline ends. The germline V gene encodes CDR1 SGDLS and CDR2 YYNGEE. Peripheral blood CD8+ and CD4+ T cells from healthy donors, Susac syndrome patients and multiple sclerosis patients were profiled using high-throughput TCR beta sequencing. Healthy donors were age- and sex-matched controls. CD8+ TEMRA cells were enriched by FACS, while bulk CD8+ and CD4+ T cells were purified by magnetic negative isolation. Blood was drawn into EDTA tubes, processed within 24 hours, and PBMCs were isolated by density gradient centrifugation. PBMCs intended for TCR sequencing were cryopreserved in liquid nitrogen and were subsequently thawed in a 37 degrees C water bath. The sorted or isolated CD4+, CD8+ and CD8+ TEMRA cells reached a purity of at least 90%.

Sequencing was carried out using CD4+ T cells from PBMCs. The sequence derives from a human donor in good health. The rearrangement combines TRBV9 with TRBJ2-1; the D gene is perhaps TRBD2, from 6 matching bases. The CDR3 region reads CASSLLGAGIGLNEQFF. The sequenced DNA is TGTGCCAGCAGCCTACTCGGGGCGGGGATAGGGTTAAATGAGCAGTTCTTC.